The present T cell receptor (beta chain) was sequenced within a study of T cell repertoires in cytomegalovirus infection. Overall study context: From public TCR beta signatures came an indication of both CMV infection and matching HLA type.

Germline V lookup: CDR1 SEHNR, CDR2 FQNEAQ (reference sequence). The CDR3 extends over 13 amino acids. V lost 5 bases and J 4 bases, leaving 12 bases between the germline ends. This clonotype was found many times. Its antigen is not identified. TCRdb fed the reads into MiXCR, producing one record per CDR3 protein. The sample yields roughly 120,000 distinct CDR3 sequences, over 9.5% seen once. The chain uses TRBV7-9 and TRBJ2-7; perhaps TRBD2 as D (6 bases). Sequencing input: PBMCs, sequenced either directly or after in vitro stimulation (not recorded which). The clonotype was recovered from a human donor in good health (CMV status not recorded). Some clones in this sample may be carry-over from other donors' samples. The CDR3 coding sequence is TGTGCCAGCAGCACCGGAGGGCGATACGAGCAGTACTTC. It specifies CASSTGGRYEQYF.